These T cell receptor beta chains were read from a single sample in a study of graft-versus-host responses after intestinal transplantation. The protocol was immunoSEQ multiplex PCR, while the TCRdb copy is restricted to in-frame clones and leaves out a portion. This table has about 45,000 clones, 91% appearing once. The material sequenced was PBMCs, taken 524 days after transplant. Receptor source: a human patient who received an intestinal transplant, so some T cells may come from the graft donor. Each CDR3 is given with its conserved first and last residue. D genes are given only for firm matches. Clone size is given for some rows only: seen once, a few or many times, or a class if the clone is expanded.

len,v_gene,d_gene,j_gene,abundance,CDR3nt,CDR3aa
15,TRBV19,-,TRBJ1-1,once,TGTGCCAGTAGTATCCCGACACGGAGGAACACTGAAGCTTTCTTT,CASSIPTRRNTEAFF
14,TRBV7-9,-,TRBJ1-2,-,TGTGCCAGCAGCTTGGAATGGACTCCCTATGGCTACACCTTC,CASSLEWTPYGYTF
17,TRBV5-8,-,TRBJ1-2,once,TGTGCCAGCAGCTCTTCCTGGAGGGGGGGCGCGAGGGATGGCTACACCTTC,CASSSSWRGGARDGYTF
15,TRBV9,TRBD2,TRBJ2-1,-,TGTGCCAGCAGCGTAGCGGGAGGAGAGTACAATGAGCAGTTCTTC,CASSVAGGEYNEQFF
10,TRBV28,-,TRBJ2-1,-,TGTGCCAGCAGTCTTAATGAGCAGTTCTTC,CASSLNEQFF
13,TRBV4-1,TRBD1,TRBJ2-1,-,TGCGCCAGCAGCCAATATCAGGGGGCTGAGCAGTTCTTC,CASSQYQGAEQFF
16,TRBV19,TRBD2,TRBJ2-1,-,TGTGCCAGTAGTATGTCTAGCGGGAGTTCCTACAATGAGCAGTTCTTC,CASSMSSGSSYNEQFF
15,TRBV9,TRBD2,TRBJ2-1,-,TGTGCCAGCAGCGACGGGACTAGCTTCTACAATGAGCAGTTCTTC,CASSDGTSFYNEQFF
14,TRBV4-2,-,TRBJ2-3,-,TGTGCCAGCAGCCCGCCTGGGACTACAGATACGCAGTATTTT,CASSPPGTTDTQYF
11,TRBV28,-,TRBJ2-7,-,TGTGCCAGCAGAGACACCTACGAGCAGTACTTC,CASRDTYEQYF
14,TRBV5-6,-,TRBJ1-3,-,TGTGCCAGCAGCTTGGTGGGCCAGACAAACACCATATATTTT,CASSLVGQTNTIYF
13,TRBV10-3,-,TRBJ2-3,-,TGTGCCATCAGTGGGCGGGATTCAGATACGCAGTATTTT,CAISGRDSDTQYF
15,TRBV7-7,TRBD2,TRBJ2-1,-,TGTGCCAGCAGCAGAGGACTAGCGGGAGGTAATGAGCAGTTCTTC,CASSRGLAGGNEQFF
13,TRBV5-1,-,TRBJ2-1,-,TGCGCCAGCAGCTTGATTGAGCGGGATGAGCAGTTCTTC,CASSLIERDEQFF
14,TRBV14,TRBD2,TRBJ2-7,-,TGTGCCAGCAGCCCAGGACTAGCGAGATACGAGCAGTACTTC,CASSPGLARYEQYF
15,TRBV19,TRBD1,TRBJ1-5,-,TGTGCCAGTATGGGACAGAGCTATAGCAATCAGCCCCAGCATTTT,CASMGQSYSNQPQHF
13,TRBV19,-,TRBJ1-5,-,TGTGCCTCTTCAGAGGGGGGCAATCAGCCCCAGCATTTT,CASSEGGNQPQHF
13,TRBV18,-,TRBJ2-7,-,TGTGCCAGCTCACCAGTCGAGGGTGGCGAGCAGTACTTC,CASSPVEGGEQYF
14,TRBV19,TRBD2,TRBJ2-1,once,TGTGCCAGTAGTAGCGGGAGGGCGGGCAATGAGCAGTTCTTC,CASSSGRAGNEQFF
17,TRBV7-2,TRBD2,TRBJ2-1,few,TGTGCCAGCAGCTTAGGAGTCGGACTAGCGGGAGGAGTTGAACAGTTCTTC,CASSLGVGLAGGVEQFF
14,TRBV11-2,-,TRBJ1-4,-,TGTGCCAGCAGCTTAGCCAGGGACGGGGAAAAACTGTTTTTT,CASSLARDGEKLFF
13,TRBV25-1,TRBD1,TRBJ1-2,-,TGTGCCAGCAGTTCCGGGACAGACTATGGCTACACCTTC,CASSSGTDYGYTF
13,TRBV10-3,-,TRBJ1-5,-,TGTGCCATCAGATCGGTAGGCAATCAGCCCCAGCATTTT,CAIRSVGNQPQHF